These T cell receptor beta chains were read from a single sample in a study of blood T cell repertoires in COVID-19. Produced via immunoSEQ multiplex PCR; TCRdb's table is partial and in-frame only. Of tens of thousands of clones listed, 80% to 95% were seen once; the top ten hold under 2.5%. What was sequenced was peripheral blood. These receptor sequences come from a man aged 45-65 years with active COVID-19. Each CDR3 is given with its conserved first and last residue. D genes are given only for firm matches. Not all rows give a size; the values are once, few, many and, for expanded clones, a class.

size,V,D,J,CDR3,DNA
-,TRBV4-1,-,TRBJ2-7,CASSQAFLTAGSGYEQYF,TGCGCCAGCAGCCAAGCGTTTCTGACGGCCGGATCGGGCTACGAGCAGTACTTC
-,TRBV5-1,TRBD2,TRBJ2-5,CASSPTTSGIKETQYF,TGCGCCAGCAGCCCCACGACTAGCGGCATTAAAGAGACCCAGTACTTC
-,TRBV19,-,TRBJ1-5,CASTAHKNQPQHF,TGTGCCAGTACCGCACATAAAAATCAGCCCCAGCATTTT
-,TRBV2,TRBD1,TRBJ2-3,CASSGAGGITDTQYF,TGTGCCAGCAGTGGGGCAGGGGGCATAACAGATACGCAGTATTTT
-,TRBV5-1,-,TRBJ2-3,CASSLVEGTDTQYF,TGCGCCAGCAGCTTGGTCGAGGGAACAGATACGCAGTATTTT
-,TRBV11-3,-,TRBJ2-2,CASSEGTGELFF,TGTGCCAGCAGCGAGGGTACCGGGGAGCTGTTTTTT
-,TRBV6-5,TRBD1,TRBJ1-2,CASSPGQGRGYTF,TGTGCCAGCAGTCCGGGACAGGGCCGGGGCTACACCTTC
-,TRBV18,TRBD1,TRBJ2-3,CASSPGQGMTDTQYF,TGTGCCAGCTCACCAGGACAGGGAATGACAGATACGCAGTATTTT
-,TRBV3-1/TRBV3-2,-,TRBJ1-1,CASRPRGAGTEAFF,TGTGCCAGCAGACCTCGGGGGGCCGGCACTGAAGCTTTCTTT
-,TRBV7-9,TRBD1,TRBJ1-3,CASSLVTTGGKPGNTIYF,TGTGCCAGCAGCTTAGTAACAACAGGGGGGAAACCTGGAAACACCATATATTTT
-,TRBV7-2,-,TRBJ1-6,CASSLEQPHENSPLHF,TGTGCCAGCAGCTTAGAACAGCCCCATGAGAATTCACCCCTCCACTTT
few,TRBV7-2,-,TRBJ1-5,CASSFRQLQPQHF,TGTGCCAGCAGCTTTAGACAGCTTCAGCCCCAGCATTTT
-,TRBV5-1,-,TRBJ2-7,CASQTGTGTSYEQYF,TGCGCCAGCCAGACCGGAACAGGAACGTCCTACGAGCAGTACTTC
-,TRBV3-1/TRBV3-2,TRBD2,TRBJ2-5,CASSQVDPAGETQYF,TGTGCCAGCAGCCAAGTAGACCCAGCGGGGGAGACCCAGTACTTC
-,TRBV29-1,TRBD2,TRBJ2-5,CSVAGGQETQYF,TGCAGCGTTGCGGGGGGGCAAGAGACCCAGTACTTC
-,TRBV27,-,TRBJ1-2,CASSSTGLDYGYTF,TGTGCCAGCAGTTCCACAGGGTTGGACTATGGCTACACCTTC